In this sample, the clone carrying this T cell receptor beta chain turned up a few times. The antigen is unknown. One end of the junction is discordant with germline, which a read error may explain. The entry originates in a study of T cell repertoires in cytomegalovirus infection. Study information: CMV infection and matching HLA type were both indicated by public TCR beta signatures.

TCRdb redid the calling of the reads with MiXCR, one entry per CDR3 protein. The sample consists of about 900,000 distinct CDR3 sequences, 25% to 40% of them appearing once. Germline assignment: CDR1 SGHNT and CDR2 YYREEE (reference sequence). The CDR3 consists of 12 residues. The TCR originated in a human donor in good health (CMV status not recorded). Some clones in this sample may be carry-over from other donors' samples. This specimen consisted of cultured CD8+ T cells from PBMCs, obtained from culture after CMV antigen stimulation. J is TRBJ1-1 and V is TRBV5-4; a weak D match, TRBD1 (5 bases). This CDR3 reads CACRDMSTEAFF. DNA of the CDR3: TGTGCCTGCAGGGATATGAGCACTGAAGCTTTCTTT.